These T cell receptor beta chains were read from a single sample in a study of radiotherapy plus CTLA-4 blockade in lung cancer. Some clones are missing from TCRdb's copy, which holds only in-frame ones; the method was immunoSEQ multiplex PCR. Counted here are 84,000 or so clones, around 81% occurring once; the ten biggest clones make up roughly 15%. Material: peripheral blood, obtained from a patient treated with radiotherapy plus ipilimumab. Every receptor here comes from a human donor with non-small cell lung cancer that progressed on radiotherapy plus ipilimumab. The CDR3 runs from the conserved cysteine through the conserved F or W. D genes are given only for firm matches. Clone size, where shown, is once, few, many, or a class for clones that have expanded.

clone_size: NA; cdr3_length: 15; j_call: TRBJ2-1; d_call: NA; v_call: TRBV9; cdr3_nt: TGTGCCAGCAGCGTAGGCGGTGGGAGCTACAATGAGCAGTTCTTC; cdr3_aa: CASSVGGGSYNEQFF
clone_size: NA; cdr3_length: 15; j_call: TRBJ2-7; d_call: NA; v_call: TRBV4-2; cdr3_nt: TGTGCCAGCAGCCAAACGGACGGTAAAGACTACGAGCAGTACTTC; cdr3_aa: CASSQTDGKDYEQYF
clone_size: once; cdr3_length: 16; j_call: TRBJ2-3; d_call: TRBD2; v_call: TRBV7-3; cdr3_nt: TGTGCCAGCAGCTTAGGACTAGCGGGGGGGATAGATACGCAGTATTTT; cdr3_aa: CASSLGLAGGIDTQYF
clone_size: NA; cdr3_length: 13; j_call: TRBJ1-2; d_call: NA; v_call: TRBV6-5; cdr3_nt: TGTGCCAGCACCTTTTCCGCTAACTATGGCTACACCTTC; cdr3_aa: CASTFSANYGYTF
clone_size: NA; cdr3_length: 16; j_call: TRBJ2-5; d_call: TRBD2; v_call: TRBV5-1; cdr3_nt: TGCGCCAGCAGGTCGGGACTAGCGGACCACCAAGAGACCCAGTACTTC; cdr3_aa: CASRSGLADHQETQYF
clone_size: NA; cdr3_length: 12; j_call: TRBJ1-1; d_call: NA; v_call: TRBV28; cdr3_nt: TGTGCCAGCTGGCCACCGGCGGGTGAAGCTTTCTTT; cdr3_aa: CASWPPAGEAFF
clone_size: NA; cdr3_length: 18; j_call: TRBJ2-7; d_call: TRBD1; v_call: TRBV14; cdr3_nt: TGTGCCAGCAGCCAAGGGACAGGGTTGGTCCGGTCTCCGTACGAGCAGTACTTC; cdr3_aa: CASSQGTGLVRSPYEQYF
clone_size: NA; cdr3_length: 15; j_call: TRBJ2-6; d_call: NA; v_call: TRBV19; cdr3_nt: TGTGCCAGTAGCGACGGGAACTCTGGGGCCAACGTCCTGACTTTC; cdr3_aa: CASSDGNSGANVLTF
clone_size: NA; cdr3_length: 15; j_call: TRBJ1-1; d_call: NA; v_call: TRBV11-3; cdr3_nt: TGTGCCAGCAGCTTTCGGAGCTCCTTGAACACTGAAGCTTTCTTT; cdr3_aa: CASSFRSSLNTEAFF
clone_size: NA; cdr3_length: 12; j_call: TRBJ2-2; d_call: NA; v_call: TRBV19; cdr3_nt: TGTGCCAGTAGTAGGGAAACAGGGGAGCTGTTTTTT; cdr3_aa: CASSRETGELFF
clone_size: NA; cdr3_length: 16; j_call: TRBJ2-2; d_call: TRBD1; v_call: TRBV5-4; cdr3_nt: TGTGCCAGCAGCAAGGGACAGGGGGCGAACACCGGGGAGCTGTTTTTT; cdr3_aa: CASSKGQGANTGELFF
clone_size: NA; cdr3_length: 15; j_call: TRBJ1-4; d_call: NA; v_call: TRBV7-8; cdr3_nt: TGTGCCAGCAGCTTAGTTTCGACAACTAATGAAAAACTGTTTTTT; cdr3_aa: CASSLVSTTNEKLFF
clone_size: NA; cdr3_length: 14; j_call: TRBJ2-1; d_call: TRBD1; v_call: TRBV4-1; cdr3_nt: TGCGCCAGCGGCTGGACAGGGGACTACAATGAGCAGTTCTTC; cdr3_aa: CASGWTGDYNEQFF
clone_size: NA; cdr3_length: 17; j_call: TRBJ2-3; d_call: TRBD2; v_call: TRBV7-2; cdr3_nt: TGTGCCAGCAGCCGGAGACTAGCGGGGGGACTCACAGATACGCAGTATTTT; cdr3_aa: CASSRRLAGGLTDTQYF
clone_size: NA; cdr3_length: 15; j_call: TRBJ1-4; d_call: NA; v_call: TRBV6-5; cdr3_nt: TGTGCCAGCAGTAACACGGCTGCAACTAATGAAAAACTGTTTTTT; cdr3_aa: CASSNTAATNEKLFF
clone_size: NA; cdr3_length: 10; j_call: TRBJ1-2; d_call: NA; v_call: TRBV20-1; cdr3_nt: TGCAGTCCCTCGGTGGATGGCTACACCTTC; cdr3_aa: CSPSVDGYTF
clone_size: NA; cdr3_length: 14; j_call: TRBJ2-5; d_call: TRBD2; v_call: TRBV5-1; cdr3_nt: TGCGCCAGCAAACTAGCGGGAGAGGGAGAGACCCAGTACTTC; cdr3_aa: CASKLAGEGETQYF
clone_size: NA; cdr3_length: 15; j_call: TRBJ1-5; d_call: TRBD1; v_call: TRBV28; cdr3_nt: TGTGCCAGCACCTGGACAGGGGTTGGCAATCAGCCCCAGCATTTT; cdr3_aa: CASTWTGVGNQPQHF